The T cell receptor beta chain described here comes from a study of T cell repertoires in cytomegalovirus infection. Whole-study context: Well-studied HLA-B-restricted epitopes and recently identified HLA-C-restricted epitopes of CMV were both used in the study. Matching HLA type and CMV infection were both indicated by public TCR beta signatures.

One entry per CDR3 protein, called by TCRdb with MiXCR from the reads. The profile shows 640,000 or so distinct CDR3 sequences, roughly a third of them singletons. Study-level results: Dominating the ex vivo response were TCR beta clonotypes that were CMV-specific and HLA-C-restricted.

The germline CDR1 and CDR2 sequences are SGHVS and FQNEAQ. The V end lost 5 bases, the J end lost 9 bases, and 17 bases lay between the germline ends. CDR3 size: 14 residues. This clonotype has a count of ten or more. What it binds is not known. This clonotype originated in a human donor in good health (CMV status not recorded). Some clones in this sample may be carry-over from other donors' samples. The starting material was cultured PBMCs, obtained from culture after CMV antigen stimulation. V usage is TRBV7-8 and J usage is TRBJ1-3; D unresolved. In nucleotides, the CDR3 is TGTGCCAGCAGCGTAAAGACCGGGTACGGCACCATATATTTT. It codes for CASSVKTGYGTIYF.